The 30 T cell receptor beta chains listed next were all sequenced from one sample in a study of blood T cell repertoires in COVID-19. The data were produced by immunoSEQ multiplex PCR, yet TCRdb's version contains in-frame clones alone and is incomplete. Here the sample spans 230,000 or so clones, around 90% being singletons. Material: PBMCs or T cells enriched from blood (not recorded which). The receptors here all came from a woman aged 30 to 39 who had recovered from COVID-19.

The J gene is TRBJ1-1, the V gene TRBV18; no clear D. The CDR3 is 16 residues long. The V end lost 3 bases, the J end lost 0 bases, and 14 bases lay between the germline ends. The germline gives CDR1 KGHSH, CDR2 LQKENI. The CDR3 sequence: CASSPRDDTLNTEAFF. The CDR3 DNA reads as TGTGCCAGCTCACCTCGCGATGACACTTTGAACACTGAAGCTTTCTTT.

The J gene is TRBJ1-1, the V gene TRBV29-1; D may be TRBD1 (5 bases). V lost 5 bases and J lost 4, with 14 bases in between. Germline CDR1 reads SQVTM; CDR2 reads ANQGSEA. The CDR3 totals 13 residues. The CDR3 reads CSVSGPGGTEAFF. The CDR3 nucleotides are TGCAGCGTTTCCGGCCCGGGGGGCACTGAAGCTTTCTTT. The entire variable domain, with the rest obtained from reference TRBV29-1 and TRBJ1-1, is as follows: SAVISQKPSRDICQRGTSLTIQCQVDSQVTMMFWYRQQPGQSLTLIATANQGSEATYESGFVIDKFPISRPNLTFSTLTVSNMSPEDSSIYLCSVSGPGGTEAFFGQGTRLTVV.

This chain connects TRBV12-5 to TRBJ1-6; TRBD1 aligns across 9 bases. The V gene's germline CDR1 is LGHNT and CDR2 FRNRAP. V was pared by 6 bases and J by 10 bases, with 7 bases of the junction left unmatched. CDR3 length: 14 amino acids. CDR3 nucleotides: TGTGCTAGTGGCCAGACAGGGGGTACCTCACCCCTCCACTTT. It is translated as CASGQTGGTSPLHF.

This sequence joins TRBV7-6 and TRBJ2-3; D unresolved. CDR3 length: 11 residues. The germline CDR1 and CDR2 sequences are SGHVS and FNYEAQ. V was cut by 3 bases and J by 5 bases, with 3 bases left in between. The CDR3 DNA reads TGTGCCAGCAGCTTTAGAGATACGCAGTATTTT. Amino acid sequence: CASSFRDTQYF. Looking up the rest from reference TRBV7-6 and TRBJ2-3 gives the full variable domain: GAGVSQSPRYKVTKRGQDVALRCDPISGHVSLYWYRQALGQGPEFLTYFNYEAQQDKSGLPNDRFSAERPEGSISTLTIQRTEQRDSAMYRCASSFRDTQYFGPGTRLTVL.

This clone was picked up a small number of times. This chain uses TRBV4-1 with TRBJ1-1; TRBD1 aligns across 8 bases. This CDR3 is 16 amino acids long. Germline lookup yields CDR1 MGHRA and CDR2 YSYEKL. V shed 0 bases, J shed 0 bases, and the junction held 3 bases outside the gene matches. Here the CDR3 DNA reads TGCGCCAGCAGCCAAGACAGGGGGCGCCTGAACACTGAAGCTTTCTTT. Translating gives CASSQDRGRLNTEAFF.

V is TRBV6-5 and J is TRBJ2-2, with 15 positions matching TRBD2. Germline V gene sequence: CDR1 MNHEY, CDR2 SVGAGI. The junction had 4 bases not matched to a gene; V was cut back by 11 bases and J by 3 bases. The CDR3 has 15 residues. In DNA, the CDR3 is TGTGCCGGGACTAGCGGGGGGAGCTACACCGGGGAGCTGTTTTTT. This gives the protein CAGTSGGSYTGELFF.

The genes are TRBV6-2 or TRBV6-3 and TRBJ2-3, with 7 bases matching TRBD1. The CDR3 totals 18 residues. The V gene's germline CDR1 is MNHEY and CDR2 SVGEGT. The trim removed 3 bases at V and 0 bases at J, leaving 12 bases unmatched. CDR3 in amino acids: CASSYRQGAPLSTDTQYF. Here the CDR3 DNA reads TGTGCCAGCAGTTATCGACAGGGAGCACCCCTGAGCACAGATACGCAGTATTTT.

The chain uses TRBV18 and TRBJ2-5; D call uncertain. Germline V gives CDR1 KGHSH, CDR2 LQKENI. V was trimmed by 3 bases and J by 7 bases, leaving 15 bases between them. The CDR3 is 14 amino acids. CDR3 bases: TGTGCCAGCTCACCCATTGACCCCTCGGGGACCCAGTACTTC. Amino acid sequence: CASSPIDPSGTQYF.

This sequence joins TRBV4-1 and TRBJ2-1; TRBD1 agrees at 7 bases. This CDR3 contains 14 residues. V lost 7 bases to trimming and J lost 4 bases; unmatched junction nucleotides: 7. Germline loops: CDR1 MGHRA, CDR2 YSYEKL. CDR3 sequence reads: CASMGDSFYNEQFF. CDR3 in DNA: TGCGCCAGCATGGGGGACAGCTTTTACAATGAGCAGTTCTTC.

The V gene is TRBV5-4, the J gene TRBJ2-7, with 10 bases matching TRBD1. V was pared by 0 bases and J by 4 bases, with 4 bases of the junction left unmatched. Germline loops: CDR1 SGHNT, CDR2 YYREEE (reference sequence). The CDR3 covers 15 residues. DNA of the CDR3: TGTGCCAGCAGCTTGGATGGGACAGGGGCTTACGAGCAGTACTTC. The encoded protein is CASSLDGTGAYEQYF.

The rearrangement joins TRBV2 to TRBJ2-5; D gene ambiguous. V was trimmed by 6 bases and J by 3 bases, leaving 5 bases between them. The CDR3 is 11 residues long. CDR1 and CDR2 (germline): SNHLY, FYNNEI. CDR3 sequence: CASRPEETQYF. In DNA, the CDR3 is TGTGCCAGCAGACCGGAAGAGACCCAGTACTTC.

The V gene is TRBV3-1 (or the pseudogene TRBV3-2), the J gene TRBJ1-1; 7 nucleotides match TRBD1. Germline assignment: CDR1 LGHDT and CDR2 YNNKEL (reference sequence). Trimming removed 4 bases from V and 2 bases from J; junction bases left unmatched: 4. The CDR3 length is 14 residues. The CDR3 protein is CASSPRQGNTEAFF. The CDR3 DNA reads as TGTGCCAGCAGCCCTCGACAGGGTAACACTGAAGCTTTCTTT.

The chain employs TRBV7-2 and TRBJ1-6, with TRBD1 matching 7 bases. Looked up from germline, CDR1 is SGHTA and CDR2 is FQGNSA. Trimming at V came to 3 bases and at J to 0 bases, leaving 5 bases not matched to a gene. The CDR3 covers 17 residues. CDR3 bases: TGTGCCAGCAGCTTGACAGGGAGAAGCTCCTATAATTCACCCCTCCACTTT. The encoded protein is CASSLTGRSSYNSPLHF.

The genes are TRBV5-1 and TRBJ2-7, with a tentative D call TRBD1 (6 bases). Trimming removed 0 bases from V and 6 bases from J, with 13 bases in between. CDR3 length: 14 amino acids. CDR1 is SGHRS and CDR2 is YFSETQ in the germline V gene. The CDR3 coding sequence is TGCGCCAGCAGCTTGGAGCAGGGGTCATTCGAGCAGTACTTC. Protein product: CASSLEQGSFEQYF.

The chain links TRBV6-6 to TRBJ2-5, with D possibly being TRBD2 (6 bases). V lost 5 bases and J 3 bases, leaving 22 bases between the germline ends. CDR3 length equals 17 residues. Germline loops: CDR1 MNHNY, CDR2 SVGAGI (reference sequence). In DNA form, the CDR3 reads TGTGCCAGCAGTCCCCAGGGAGGATATTATCGGAAAGAGACCCAGTACTTC. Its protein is CASSPQGGYYRKETQYF.

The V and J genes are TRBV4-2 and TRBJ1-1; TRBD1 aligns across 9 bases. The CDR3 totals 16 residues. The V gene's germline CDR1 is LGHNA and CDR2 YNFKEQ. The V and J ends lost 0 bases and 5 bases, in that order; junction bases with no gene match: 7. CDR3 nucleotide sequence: TGTGCCAGCAGCCAAGAGTTTGGACAGGGGATAACTGAAGCTTTCTTT. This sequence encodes CASSQEFGQGITEAFF.

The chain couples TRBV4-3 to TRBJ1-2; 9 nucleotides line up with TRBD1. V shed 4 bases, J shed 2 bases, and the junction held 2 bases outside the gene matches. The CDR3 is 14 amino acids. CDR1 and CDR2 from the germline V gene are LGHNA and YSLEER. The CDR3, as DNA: TGCGCCAGCAGCCCCGGGACAGGGAACTATGGCTACACCTTC. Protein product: CASSPGTGNYGYTF.

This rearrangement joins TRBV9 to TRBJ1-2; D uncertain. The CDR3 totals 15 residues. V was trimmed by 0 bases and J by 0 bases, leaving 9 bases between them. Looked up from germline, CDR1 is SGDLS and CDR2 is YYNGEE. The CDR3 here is CASSVVAVPNYGYTF. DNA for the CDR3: TGTGCCAGCAGCGTAGTTGCAGTACCTAACTATGGCTACACCTTC.

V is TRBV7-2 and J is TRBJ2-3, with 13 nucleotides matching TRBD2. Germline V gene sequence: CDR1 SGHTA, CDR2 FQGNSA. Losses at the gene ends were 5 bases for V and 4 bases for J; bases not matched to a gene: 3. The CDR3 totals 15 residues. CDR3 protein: CASSPLAGGPDTQYF. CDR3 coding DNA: TGTGCCAGCAGCCCACTAGCGGGGGGGCCAGATACGCAGTATTTT.

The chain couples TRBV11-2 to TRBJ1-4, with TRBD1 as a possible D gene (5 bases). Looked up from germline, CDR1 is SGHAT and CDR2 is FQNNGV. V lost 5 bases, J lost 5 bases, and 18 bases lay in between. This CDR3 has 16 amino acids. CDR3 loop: CASSAHLDSRNEKLFF. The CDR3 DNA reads TGTGCCAGCAGCGCCCATCTAGACAGTAGAAATGAAAAACTGTTTTTT.

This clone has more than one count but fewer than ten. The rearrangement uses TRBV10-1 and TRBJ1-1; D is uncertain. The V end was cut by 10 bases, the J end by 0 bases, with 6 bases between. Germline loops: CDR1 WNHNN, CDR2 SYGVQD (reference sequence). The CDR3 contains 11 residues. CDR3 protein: CAINMNTEAFF. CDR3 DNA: TGCGCCATAAACATGAACACTGAAGCTTTCTTT.

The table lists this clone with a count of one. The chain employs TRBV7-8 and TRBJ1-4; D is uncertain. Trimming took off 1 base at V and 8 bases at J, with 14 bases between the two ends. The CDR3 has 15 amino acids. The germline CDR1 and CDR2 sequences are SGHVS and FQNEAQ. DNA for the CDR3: TGTGCCAGCAGCTTAGGGGTAGGAGGTAGCGAAAAACTGTTTTTT. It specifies CASSLGVGGSEKLFF.

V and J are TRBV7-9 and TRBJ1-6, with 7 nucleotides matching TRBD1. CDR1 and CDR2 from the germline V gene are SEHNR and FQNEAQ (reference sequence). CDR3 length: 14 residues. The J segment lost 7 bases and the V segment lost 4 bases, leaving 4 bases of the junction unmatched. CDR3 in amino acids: CASSSGTVNSPLHF. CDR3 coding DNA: TGTGCCAGCAGCTCCGGGACAGTAAATTCACCCCTCCACTTT.

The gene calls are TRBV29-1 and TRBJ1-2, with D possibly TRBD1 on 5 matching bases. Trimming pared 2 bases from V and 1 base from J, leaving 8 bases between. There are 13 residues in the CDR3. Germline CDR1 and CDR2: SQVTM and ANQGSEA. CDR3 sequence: CSVEPRDNYGYTF. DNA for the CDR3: TGCAGCGTTGAACCCAGGGATAACTATGGCTACACCTTC.

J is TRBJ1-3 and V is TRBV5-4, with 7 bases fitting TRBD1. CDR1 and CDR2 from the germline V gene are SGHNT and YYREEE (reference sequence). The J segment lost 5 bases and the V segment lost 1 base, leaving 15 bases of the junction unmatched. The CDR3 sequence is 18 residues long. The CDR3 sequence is CASSLTANRGLGRNTIYF. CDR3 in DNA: TGTGCCAGCAGCTTGACCGCCAACAGGGGCCTGGGGCGAAACACCATATATTTT.

CDR3 sequence reads: CASSPEGTVYGYTF. CDR3 coding DNA: TGTGCCAGCAGCCCGGAGGGGACCGTTTATGGCTACACCTTC. The chain is built from TRBV4-2 and TRBJ1-2, with D possibly being TRBD1 (5 bases). The CDR3 loop spans 14 amino acids. Germline CDR1 and CDR2: LGHNA and YNFKEQ. V lost 4 bases and J lost 5, with 14 bases in between.

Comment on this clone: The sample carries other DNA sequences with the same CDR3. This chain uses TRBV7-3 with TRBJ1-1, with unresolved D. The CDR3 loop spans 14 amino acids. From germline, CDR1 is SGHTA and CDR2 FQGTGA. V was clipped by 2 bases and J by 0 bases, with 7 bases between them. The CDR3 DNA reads TGTGCCAGCAGCTTAGGCGGCGTGAACACTGAAGCTTTCTTT. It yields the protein CASSLGGVNTEAFF.

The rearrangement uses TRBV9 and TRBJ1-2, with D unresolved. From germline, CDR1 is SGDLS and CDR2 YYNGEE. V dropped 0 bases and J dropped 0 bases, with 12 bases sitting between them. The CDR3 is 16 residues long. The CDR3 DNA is TGTGCCAGCAGCGTAGCTAGAGCATCATCTAACTATGGCTACACCTTC. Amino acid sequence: CASSVARASSNYGYTF. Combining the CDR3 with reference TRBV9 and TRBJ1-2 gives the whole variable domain DSGVTQTPKHLITATGQRVTLRCSPRSGDLSVYWYQQSLDQGLQFLIQYYNGEERAKGNILERFSAQQFPDLHSELNLSSLELGDSALYFCASSVARASSNYGYTFGSGTRLTVV.

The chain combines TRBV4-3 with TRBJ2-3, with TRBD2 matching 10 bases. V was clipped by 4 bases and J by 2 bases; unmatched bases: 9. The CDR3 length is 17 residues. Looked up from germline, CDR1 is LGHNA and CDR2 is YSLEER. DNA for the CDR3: TGCGCCAGCAGCCTCAGTCCGGGACTAGCGAACACAGATACGCAGTATTTT. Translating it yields CASSLSPGLANTDTQYF.

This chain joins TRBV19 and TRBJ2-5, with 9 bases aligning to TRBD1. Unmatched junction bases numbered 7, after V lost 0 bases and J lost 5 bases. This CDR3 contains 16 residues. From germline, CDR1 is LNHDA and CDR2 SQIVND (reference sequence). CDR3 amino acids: CASSIDKDRGVETQYF. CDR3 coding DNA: TGTGCCAGTAGTATAGACAAGGACAGGGGCGTGGAGACCCAGTACTTC.